Listed below are T cell receptor beta chains from one sample, sequenced in a study of shared clonotypes between healthy human individuals. This table comes from immunoSEQ multiplex PCR, and its TCRdb copy is limited to in-frame clones, with some not included. This sample has 2 million to 2.5 million clones, with 80% to 95% found just once. The sample comprised naive CD4+ T cells from PBMCs. All receptors come from a man between 18 and 29 years old in good health. Some clones in this sample may be carry-over from other donors' samples. Both conserved end residues are part of each CDR3. A D gene is named only where the DNA matches it firmly.

J	D	length	V	CDR3	DNA
TRBJ2-1	TRBD2	18	TRBV2	CASSAGRGTSGSYNEQFF	TGTGCCAGCAGTGCCGGACGCGGGACTAGCGGATCCTACAATGAGCAGTTCTTC
TRBJ2-2	NA	16	TRBV9	CASSVKPRAYTGELFF	TGTGCCAGCAGCGTAAAACCCCGGGCATACACCGGGGAGCTGTTTTTT
TRBJ1-3	NA	14	TRBV28	CASSRRGSGNTIYF	TGTGCCAGCAGCCGCCGTGGCTCTGGAAACACCATATATTTT
TRBJ1-1	NA	13	TRBV19	CASSILGADEAFF	TGTGCCAGTAGTATTTTAGGGGCGGATGAAGCTTTCTTT
TRBJ1-4	NA	14	TRBV28	CASSYTGSGEKLFF	TGTGCCAGCAGCTACACAGGGTCGGGGGAAAAACTGTTTTTT
TRBJ2-3	NA	13	TRBV14	CASSQEREDTQYF	TGTGCCAGCAGCCAAGAACGGGAGGATACGCAGTATTTT
TRBJ1-1	NA	13	TRBV30	CAWSWGTGTEAFF	TGTGCCTGGAGTTGGGGGACGGGGACTGAAGCTTTCTTT
TRBJ2-7	TRBD2	17	TRBV11-2	CASSSRRLAGFTYEQYF	TGTGCCAGCAGCTCCCGAAGACTAGCGGGTTTTACCTACGAGCAGTACTTC
TRBJ1-1	NA	13	TRBV15	CATGKGRDTEAFF	TGTGCCACCGGGAAGGGCAGGGACACTGAAGCTTTCTTT
TRBJ2-5	NA	12	TRBV6-6	CASSLGRETQYF	TGTGCCAGCAGCTTGGGCCGGGAGACCCAGTACTTC
TRBJ2-3	TRBD2	16	TRBV7-3	CASSFTGTSGRDTQYF	TGTGCCAGCAGCTTTACCGGGACTAGCGGGAGAGATACGCAGTATTTT